Shown below are 24 T cell receptor beta chains from a single sample sequenced in a study of cytomegalovirus exposure and HLA in healthy donors. The repertoire was sequenced with immunoSEQ multiplex PCR; TCRdb's copy has only in-frame clones and lacks some. The sample has approximately 160,000 clones, roughly 90% seen once. The sequenced sample was PBMCs. These receptors were collected from a woman aged 18-29 years in good health and CMV-seropositive.

The chain has TRBV10-2 and TRBJ1-1; 7 positions agree with TRBD1. Per the germline V gene, CDR1 is WSHSY and CDR2 is SAAADI. The V gene end was trimmed by 6 bases and the J gene end by 3 bases; junction bases not matched to a gene: 7. The CDR3 totals 14 residues. CDR3 bases: TGCGCCAGCAGGGGACAGTGGAGGGACACTGAAGCTTTCTTT. This gives the protein CASRGQWRDTEAFF.

This sequence joins TRBV6-1 and TRBJ1-5; possible D gene TRBD1, 5 bases. V was trimmed by 1 base and J by 9 bases, leaving 19 bases between them. Germline assignment: CDR1 MNHNS and CDR2 SASEGT. The CDR3 spans 16 residues. CDR3 bases: TGTGCCAGCAGTGAAGAGGGGCAGACGACCGGGTGGCCCCAGCATTTT. Amino acid sequence: CASSEEGQTTGWPQHF.

The chain links TRBV19 to TRBJ2-7; D remains unclear. This CDR3 comprises 14 residues. Trimming took off 7 bases at V and 0 bases at J, with 13 bases between the two ends. In germline, CDR1 is LNHDA, CDR2 SQIVND (reference sequence). CDR3 protein: CASKESPSSYEQYF. The CDR3 coding sequence is TGTGCCAGTAAGGAGAGTCCGAGCTCCTACGAGCAGTACTTC.

This rearrangement joins TRBV5-1 to TRBJ2-3, with 12 bases matching TRBD2. The length of the CDR3 is 17 residues. Germline V gene sequence: CDR1 SGHRS, CDR2 YFSETQ. The V and J ends lost 2 bases and 0 bases, in that order; junction bases with no gene match: 4. The CDR3 reads CASSFASGRVSTDTQYF. The CDR3 nucleotides are TGCGCCAGCAGCTTCGCTAGCGGGAGGGTCAGCACAGATACGCAGTATTTT.

The chain employs TRBV6-1 and TRBJ2-3; D might be TRBD1 (5 bases). The CDR3 is made up of 14 amino acids. From germline, CDR1 is MNHNS and CDR2 SASEGT. Trimming stripped 4 bases from V and 2 bases from J, with 10 bases between. The CDR3 DNA reads as TGTGCCAGCAGTGTTTACAGGCCCACAGATACGCAGTATTTT. Amino acids: CASSVYRPTDTQYF.

The chain employs TRBV5-1 and TRBJ2-1; 8 nucleotides match TRBD1. The CDR3 has 16 residues. With V trimmed by 3 bases and J by 3 bases, 8 bases remained unmatched. Per the germline V gene, CDR1 is SGHRS and CDR2 is YFSETQ. CDR3 sequence reads: CASSSRTGTGYNEQFF. CDR3 coding DNA: TGCGCCAGCAGCTCGAGAACCGGGACAGGCTACAATGAGCAGTTCTTC.

This sequence joins TRBV18 and TRBJ2-1; the match to TRBD1 covers 8 bases. There are 14 residues in the CDR3. The J segment lost 4 bases and the V segment lost 4 bases, leaving 3 bases of the junction unmatched. Germline V gene lookup returns CDR1 KGHSH and CDR2 LQKENI. The DNA of the CDR3 is TGTGCCAGCTCACTCCAGGGGGCATACAATGAGCAGTTCTTC. It yields the protein CASSLQGAYNEQFF.

The rearrangement uses TRBV5-1 and TRBJ1-2; D is perhaps TRBD1 (6 bases). Per the germline V gene, CDR1 is SGHRS and CDR2 is YFSETQ. The CDR3 is made up of 16 amino acids. V shed 5 bases and J shed 1 base, with 18 bases lying between them. The CDR3 nucleotides read TGCGCCAGCAGTCTGACGGGGGGCCTTCTTAACTATGGCTACACCTTC. It translates to CASSLTGGLLNYGYTF. Complete variable domain (other parts from reference TRBV5-1 and TRBJ1-2): KAGVTQTPRYLIKTRGQQVTLSCSPISGHRSVSWYQQTPGQGLQFLFEYFSETQRNKGNFPGRFSGRQFSNSRSEMNVSTLELGDSALYLCASSLTGGLLNYGYTFGSGTRLTVV.

The V and J genes are TRBV6-5 and TRBJ1-1, with D possibly TRBD1 on 5 matching bases. CDR1 is MNHEY and CDR2 is SVGAGI in the germline V gene. There are 15 residues in the CDR3. With 6 bases removed from V and 11 bases from J, the gap between germline ends came to 25 bases. The CDR3 DNA sequence: TGTGCCAGCAGCCCAGAAGATATTTCAGGGCGTGGTGCTTTCTTT. Protein sequence: CASSPEDISGRGAFF.

The V call is TRBV29-1, the J call TRBJ2-1, with D possibly TRBD2 on 5 matching bases. From germline, CDR1 is SQVTM and CDR2 ANQGSEA. V was shortened by 4 bases and J by 0 bases, with 10 bases between the two germline ends. The CDR3 spans 14 residues. CDR3 DNA sequence: TGCAGCGTTGGTTCGGGAACCTCCTACAATGAGCAGTTCTTC. The encoded protein is CSVGSGTSYNEQFF.

The chain recombines TRBV29-1 with TRBJ2-7; 12 bases are a match to TRBD2. Germline values: CDR1 SQVTM, CDR2 ANQGSEA. The J segment lost 6 bases and the V segment lost 4 bases, leaving 4 bases of the junction unmatched. The CDR3 has 13 residues. CDR3 amino acids: CSVASGRASEQYF. The CDR3 region has the DNA TGCAGCGTTGCTAGCGGGAGGGCCTCCGAGCAGTACTTC.

This chain links TRBV11-3 with TRBJ2-2; D is ambiguous. CDR1 and CDR2 (germline): SGHNT, YENEEA. Trimming stripped 0 bases from V and 0 bases from J, with 11 bases between. The CDR3 consists of 17 residues. CDR3 in DNA: TGTGCCAGCAGCTTAGAAGTACAACACACGAACACCGGGGAGCTGTTTTTT. Protein: CASSLEVQHTNTGELFF. Using reference TRBV11-3 and TRBJ2-2 for the parts outside the CDR3, the full variable domain is EAGVVQSPRYKIIEKKQPVAFWCNPISGHNTLYWYLQNLGQGPELLIRYENEEAVDDSQLPKDRFSAERLKGVDSTLKIQPAELGDSAVYLCASSLEVQHTNTGELFFGEGSRLTVL.

The table lists this clone with a few counts. The CDR3 DNA sequence: TGTGCCAGCAGTTTATCAGGGGCCTATGGCTACACCTTC. It translates to CASSLSGAYGYTF. The rearrangement uses TRBV27 and TRBJ1-2; possibly TRBD1 for D (5 bases). The germline gives CDR1 MNHEY, CDR2 SMNVEV (reference sequence). The V end was cut by 0 bases, the J end by 4 bases, with 6 bases between. This CDR3 comprises 13 residues.

The V call is TRBV19, the J call TRBJ1-3, with D tentatively TRBD1 (6 bases). Germline-derived CDR1 and CDR2 are LNHDA and SQIVND (reference sequence). Trimming stripped 2 bases from V and 0 bases from J, with 14 bases between. The CDR3 covers 17 residues. Written as DNA, the CDR3 is TGTGCCAGTAGTATATGGTCAGGGGTCGTCTCTGGAAACACCATATATTTT. Translation: CASSIWSGVVSGNTIYF. The variable domain in full, with the rest retrieved from reference TRBV19 and TRBJ1-3, is DGGITQSPKYLFRKEGQNVTLSCEQNLNHDAMYWYRQDPGQGLRLIYYSQIVNDFQKGDIAEGYSVSREKKESFPLTVTSAQKNPTAFYLCASSIWSGVVSGNTIYFGEGSWLTVV.

The V call is TRBV18, the J call TRBJ1-5; a possible D gene is TRBD1 (6 bases). Trimming took 0 bases from V and 4 from J, leaving 13 bases between them. Looked up from germline, CDR1 is KGHSH and CDR2 is LQKENI. The CDR3 runs 16 residues. The CDR3, as DNA: TGTGCCAGCTCACCACCGTCCGGACAGAGAAATCAGCCCCAGCATTTT. This encodes CASSPPSGQRNQPQHF.

The rearrangement uses TRBV7-3 and TRBJ2-1; 9 bases line up with TRBD1. This CDR3 has 15 residues. The V segment lost 4 bases and the J segment 3 bases; nucleotides outside the gene matches: 4. CDR1 and CDR2 from the germline V gene are SGHTA and FQGTGA. This chain's CDR3 is CASSSDRGIYNEQFF. CDR3 coding DNA: TGTGCCAGCAGCTCTGACAGGGGGATCTACAATGAGCAGTTCTTC.

The V and J genes are TRBV6-5 and TRBJ2-7; possible D gene TRBD1, 5 bases. This CDR3 contains 13 residues. The germline CDR1 and CDR2 sequences are MNHEY and SVGAGI. Between the trimmed V and J ends, which lost 4 bases and 0 bases, there was a span of 7 bases. CDR3 nucleotides: TGTGCCAGCAGTTCGACAGACTCCTACGAGCAGTACTTC. This translates into CASSSTDSYEQYF.

The genes are TRBV10-2 and TRBJ2-5, with D possibly TRBD2 on 5 matching bases. CDR3 length equals 15 residues. V was cut by 0 bases and J by 0 bases, with 8 bases left in between. Germline V gene sequence: CDR1 WSHSY, CDR2 SAAADI. The CDR3 reads CASSESGLYQETQYF. CDR3 DNA sequence: TGCGCCAGCAGTGAGTCCGGACTGTACCAAGAGACCCAGTACTTC.

The chain employs TRBV9 and TRBJ2-1, with D tentatively TRBD1 (7 bases). V lost 3 bases, J lost 12 bases, and 19 bases lay in between. The CDR3 contains 14 residues. CDR1 and CDR2 (germline): SGDLS, YYNGEE. The CDR3 DNA reads as TGTGCCAGCAGCGGAGAGGAGGGGTACAGGGGGCAGTTCTTC. Its protein is CASSGEEGYRGQFF.

V gene TRBV7-3 combines with J gene TRBJ2-6, with 8 bases matching TRBD1. Germline CDR1 reads SGHTA; CDR2 reads FQGTGA. CDR3 length: 17 residues. The V and J ends lost 4 bases and 2 bases, in that order; junction bases with no gene match: 7. CDR3 sequence (DNA): TGTGCCAGCAGCTACACGACAGGGGTTACTGGGGCCAACGTCCTGACTTTC. Translating gives CASSYTTGVTGANVLTF.

This rearrangement joins TRBV4-3 to TRBJ1-1; TRBD1 might be the D (5 bases). The germline V gene has CDR1 LGHNA and CDR2 YSLEER. The CDR3 totals 16 residues. V lost 3 bases to trimming and J lost 1 base, with 15 bases between them. DNA of the CDR3: TGCGCCAGCAGCCAGGACCCCCTTACAGGGAACACTGAAGCTTTCTTT. It yields the protein CASSQDPLTGNTEAFF.

The chain joins TRBV2 to TRBJ2-5; 7 nucleotides line up with TRBD2. Germline V lookup: CDR1 SNHLY, CDR2 FYNNEI. V was pared by 4 bases and J by 6 bases, with 5 bases of the junction left unmatched. The CDR3 totals 13 residues. The CDR3: CASSGGSGKTQYF. The CDR3 DNA sequence: TGTGCCAGCAGTGGCGGGAGTGGTAAGACCCAGTACTTC.

The chain links TRBV4-2 to TRBJ2-4; 7 bases line up with TRBD1. This CDR3 region has 18 residues. V lost 0 bases to trimming and J lost 0 bases; unmatched junction nucleotides: 8. CDR1 is LGHNA and CDR2 is YNFKEQ in the germline V gene. CDR3 coding DNA: TGTGCCAGCAGCCAAGATCGTGACAGGGTAATAGCCAAAAACATTCAGTACTTC. Its protein product is CASSQDRDRVIAKNIQYF.

This clone came up once. The genes are TRBV2 and TRBJ1-3, with 8 bases that match TRBD1. From germline, CDR1 is SNHLY and CDR2 FYNNEI. The CDR3 consists of 16 residues. V was pared by 4 bases and J by 2 bases, with 7 bases of the junction left unmatched. The CDR3 sequence is CASSGGDRGTGNTIYF. The CDR3 DNA is TGTGCCAGCAGTGGAGGAGACAGGGGAACTGGAAACACCATATATTTT.